This TCR beta chain emerged from a study of beta chain features in type 1 diabetes. Study context: Over all samples combined, some 110 million sorted cells were examined. Study-wide points: A moderate, significant TCRB CDR3 shortening appeared in type 1 diabetes across four CD4+ subsets.

The germline V gene encodes CDR1 KGHSH and CDR2 LQKENI. This CDR3 has 18 residues. Trimming stripped 5 bases from V and 3 bases from J, with 20 bases between. All of the isolated RNA was reverse transcribed, so expressed TCRB transcripts were sequenced. TCRdb's copy holds only in-frame clones and misses some; the assay was immunoSEQ multiplex PCR. Counted here are about 640,000 clones, 9.5% to 15% occurring once; the ten biggest clones make up more than 0.095%. Sorting based on CD45RO/CCR7/CD25/CD127/CD95/CD27 separated CD4+ naive, central memory, regulatory and stem cell-like memory cells. Remarks on this clone: Its antigen is undetermined.

V gene TRBV18 combines with J gene TRBJ2-6; D ambiguous. This sequence was found in a man aged 25 to 40 with type 1 diabetes. Specimen: naive CD4+ T cells from blood. The DNA of the CDR3 is TGTGCCAGCTCAGCACAGAGGCCCAGTCGCGATGGGGCCAACGTCCTGACTTTC. Its translation: CASSAQRPSRDGANVLTF.